This TCR beta chain appears in the sequencing data of a study of OX40 agonist ivuxolimab in advanced cancers. About the study: While on treatment, patients had intravenous ivuxolimab at 0.01 to 10 mg/kg every 2 weeks. Patients enrolled in dose escalation were diagnosed with hepatocellular carcinoma, melanoma, renal cell or head and neck cancer. Mean age about 60 years, range roughly 20 to 85; around 80% male.

The data were produced by immunoSEQ multiplex PCR, yet TCRdb's version contains in-frame clones alone and is incomplete. The sample carries about 68,000 clones, about 83% recorded once. Notes on this clone: Its antigen is currently unknown.

The CDR3 sequence is 14 residues long. Germline CDR1 and CDR2: MNHNS and SASEGT. Trimming took 2 bases from V and 4 from J, leaving 11 bases between them. Study-wide findings and caveats: Nonresponders, in some cases, also had low normalized T-cell clonal expansion.

This chain links TRBV6-1 with TRBJ2-5; the D call may be TRBD1 or TRBD2 (6 bases each). The source material was CD4+ or CD8+ T cells sorted from blood, sampled in a trial of the OX40 agonist ivuxolimab. The TCR sequence derives from an adult with an advanced solid tumor such as melanoma, head and neck, liver or kidney cancer. The CDR3 DNA follows: TGTGCCAGCAGTGAATATCGGGGGCGAGAGACCCAGTACTTC. Amino acid sequence: CASSEYRGRETQYF.